Listed here are 28 T cell receptor beta chains from one sample, sequenced in a study of T cell changes during pregnancy in multiple sclerosis. Some clones are missing from TCRdb's copy, which holds only in-frame ones; the method was immunoSEQ multiplex PCR. Found here are 40,000 to 45,000 clones, about 90% of them singletons; the top ten hold less than 0.95%. Source: CD4+ T cells from peripheral blood mononuclear cells, taken before pregnancy. The receptors stem from a female donor with multiple sclerosis, enrolled in a pregnancy study.

The chain uses TRBV11-2 and TRBJ2-7; 13 bases match TRBD2. The CDR3 is made up of 15 amino acids. The V gene's germline CDR1 is SGHAT and CDR2 FQNNGV. V trimming: 3 bases; J trimming: 1 base; junction bases outside the gene matches: 0. The CDR3 DNA reads TGTGCCAGCAGCTTGACTAGCGGGGGGTCCTACGAGCAGTACTTC. Translated: CASSLTSGGSYEQYF.

The chain uses TRBV25-1 and TRBJ2-7; possibly TRBD2 for D (7 bases). Germline V CDR1 and CDR2: MGHDK, SYGVNS. V was clipped by 5 bases and J by 4 bases, with 18 bases between them. CDR3 size: 15 residues. The CDR3 DNA reads as TGTGCCAGCAGTCACAGGGATGGGAGGGTTTACGAGCAGTACTTC. Its translation is CASSHRDGRVYEQYF.

The chain recombines TRBV19 with TRBJ1-2, with D hard to call. Trimming pared 3 bases from V and 7 bases from J, leaving 15 bases between. From germline, CDR1 is LNHDA and CDR2 SQIVND (reference sequence). CDR3 size: 14 residues. The CDR3 region is CASSIGGPPAGYTF. The DNA for the CDR3 is TGTGCCAGTAGTATCGGAGGGCCCCCAGCTGGCTACACCTTC.

Only a few counts were recorded for this clone. The rearrangement joins TRBV30 to TRBJ1-1; D ambiguous. Germline CDR1 and CDR2: GTSNPN and SVGIG (reference sequence). The CDR3 sequence is 11 residues long. Trimming cost V 0 bases and J 8 bases, with 7 bases left between them. CDR3 bases: TGTGCCTGGAGTGTAAGCCCCGAAGCTTTCTTT. Translating gives CAWSVSPEAFF.

The chain recombines TRBV9 with TRBJ2-3; 12 positions agree with TRBD2. Germline values: CDR1 SGDLS, CDR2 YYNGEE. This CDR3 has 15 amino acids. V dropped 3 bases and J dropped 3; count of bases not matched to a gene: 2. The CDR3 DNA reads as TGTGCCAGCAGCGCGACTAGCGGGAGAACAGATACGCAGTATTTT. Translation: CASSATSGRTDTQYF.

The gene calls are TRBV27 and TRBJ1-1, with no clear D. Germline V gene lookup returns CDR1 MNHEY and CDR2 SMNVEV (reference sequence). The V gene lost 7 bases and the J gene lost 1 base, with 22 bases spanning the gap. This CDR3 is built from 17 residues. CDR3 residues: CASIRSRALSGNTEAFF. CDR3 sequence (DNA): TGTGCCAGCATTCGAAGCCGGGCCCTAAGCGGGAACACTGAAGCTTTCTTT.

The chain employs TRBV6-4 and TRBJ2-1; 9 nucleotides line up with TRBD1. Germline CDR1 MRHNA, CDR2 SNTAGT. Trimming cost V 2 bases and J 0 bases; bases outside gene matches: 2. CDR3 length: 16 residues. CDR3 DNA: TGTGCCAGCAGTGACGGGACAGGGAGCTCCTACAATGAGCAGTTCTTC. Translation: CASSDGTGSSYNEQFF.

This chain links TRBV5-1 with TRBJ2-1; tentative D call: TRBD2 (5 bases). Germline V gene sequence: CDR1 SGHRS, CDR2 YFSETQ. V lost 5 bases and J 1 base, leaving 13 bases between the germline ends. The CDR3 has 15 amino acids. In DNA, the CDR3 is TGCGCCAGCAGGGATGACGGGGTGTCCTACAATGAGCAGTTCTTC. Its protein product is CASRDDGVSYNEQFF.

In this sample, this clone turned up once. J is TRBJ2-1 and V is TRBV7-3, with TRBD1 as a possible D gene (6 bases). V was shortened by 6 bases and J by 4 bases, with 16 bases between the two germline ends. This CDR3 has 15 residues. In germline, CDR1 is SGHTA, CDR2 FQGTGA. CDR3 in amino acids: CASSSTGTTYNEQFF. The CDR3 DNA sequence: TGTGCCAGCAGTTCAACGGGGACAACATACAATGAGCAGTTCTTC.

The chain couples TRBV7-2 to TRBJ1-1; D unclear. CDR3 size: 13 residues. Germline assignment: CDR1 SGHTA and CDR2 FQGNSA. The V end lost 1 base, the J end lost 3 bases, and 6 bases lay between the germline ends. This chain's CDR3 is CASSLVGDTEAFF. CDR3 in DNA: TGTGCCAGCAGCTTAGTCGGTGACACTGAAGCTTTCTTT.

This clone showed up just once. The V and J genes are TRBV12-5 and TRBJ2-5; 7 bases fit TRBD2. V was clipped by 7 bases and J by 8 bases; unmatched bases: 7. The CDR3 is 12 residues long. The germline V gene has CDR1 LGHNT and CDR2 FRNRAP. CDR3 in amino acids: CASALGEGTQYF. The CDR3 nucleotides read TGTGCTAGTGCATTAGGGGAGGGTACCCAGTACTTC.

This clone appeared once. This chain joins TRBV25-1 and TRBJ1-2; 7 bases map to TRBD1. Unmatched junction bases numbered 2, after V lost 2 bases and J lost 5 bases. The germline gives CDR1 MGHDK, CDR2 SYGVNS. The CDR3 has 13 residues. The CDR3 nucleotides read TGTGCCAGCAGTGAAATGGGACAGTATGGCTACACCTTC. Translating it yields CASSEMGQYGYTF.

The J gene is TRBJ1-2, the V gene TRBV5-4, with D perhaps matching TRBD1 (5 bases). The CDR3 is made up of 15 amino acids. V lost 0 bases, J lost 5 bases, and 14 bases lay in between. Germline CDR1 is SGHNT and CDR2 is YYREEE (reference sequence). The CDR3 here is CASSLAPGLGYGYTF. The CDR3 DNA follows: TGTGCCAGCAGCTTGGCCCCAGGGCTAGGTTATGGCTACACCTTC.

The count of this clone is one. The V and J genes are TRBV5-1 and TRBJ2-1; D possibly corresponds to TRBD2 (6 bases). This CDR3 contains 15 residues. Germline V gene data show CDR1 as SGHRS and CDR2 as YFSETQ. V lost 3 bases and J lost 0, with 10 bases in between. The chain's CDR3 is CASSSGVSSYNEQFF. Here the CDR3 DNA reads TGCGCCAGCAGCTCGGGGGTCAGCTCCTACAATGAGCAGTTCTTC.

CDR3 nucleotide sequence: TGTGCCAGTAGCTGGGCCTCCCCTCCCGACTATGGCTACACCTTC. The encoded protein is CASSWASPPDYGYTF. The V gene is TRBV19, the J gene TRBJ1-2, with no clear D. V was cut by 6 bases and J by 3 bases, with 17 bases left in between. CDR1 and CDR2 from the germline V gene are LNHDA and SQIVND (reference sequence). This CDR3 contains 15 residues.

V gene TRBV7-9 combines with J gene TRBJ2-3, with a weak D call TRBD2 (5 bases). V gave up 1 base and J gave up 0 bases, with 14 bases separating them. Per germline, CDR1 SEHNR and CDR2 FQNEAQ (reference sequence). The CDR3 contains 17 residues. The CDR3 is CASSLGIAAGSTDTQYF. As DNA, the CDR3 is TGTGCCAGCAGCTTAGGGATTGCCGCGGGCAGCACAGATACGCAGTATTTT.

The V call is TRBV19, the J call TRBJ2-2; perhaps TRBD1 as D (6 bases). Germline V gene sequence: CDR1 LNHDA, CDR2 SQIVND (reference sequence). Trimming took 4 bases from V and 1 from J, leaving 7 bases between them. The CDR3 is 14 residues long. CDR3 loop: CASSTDRNTGELFF. CDR3 coding DNA: TGTGCCAGTAGTACGGACAGGAACACCGGGGAGCTGTTTTTT.

The gene calls are TRBV7-3 and TRBJ2-5, with a possible D match to TRBD1 (5 bases). The CDR3 is 14 amino acids. V was cut by 4 bases and J by 2 bases, with 11 bases left in between. Germline loops: CDR1 SGHTA, CDR2 FQGTGA. CDR3: CASSYNRQQETQYF. CDR3 DNA: TGTGCCAGCAGCTATAACCGACAGCAAGAGACCCAGTACTTC.

The genes are TRBV6-1 and TRBJ1-1, with D possibly being TRBD1 (5 bases). This CDR3 is 14 amino acids long. The germline CDR1 and CDR2 sequences are MNHNS and SASEGT. Trimming removed 7 bases from V and 0 bases from J, with 12 bases in between. The DNA for the CDR3 is TGTGCCAGCAAGACAGTTTCCATGAACACTGAAGCTTTCTTT. The encoded protein is CASKTVSMNTEAFF.

The chain carries TRBV5-1 and TRBJ1-2; 11 nucleotides agree with TRBD1. Unmatched junction bases numbered 10, after V lost 3 bases and J lost 3 bases. CDR1 is SGHRS, CDR2 YFSETQ, per germline. This CDR3 contains 17 residues. The CDR3 region has the DNA TGCGCCAGCAGCTACGGGACAGGGGGGAAGGGATACTATGGCTACACCTTC. Amino acids: CASSYGTGGKGYYGYTF. The whole variable domain, remainder taken from reference TRBV5-1 and TRBJ1-2, is KAGVTQTPRYLIKTRGQQVTLSCSPISGHRSVSWYQQTPGQGLQFLFEYFSETQRNKGNFPGRFSGRQFSNSRSEMNVSTLELGDSALYLCASSYGTGGKGYYGYTFGSGTRLTVV.

This clone was recorded only once. The genes are TRBV5-1 and TRBJ1-2; TRBD1 might be the D (6 bases). Trimming left V 3 bases short and J 8 bases short, with 17 bases between. Germline loops: CDR1 SGHRS, CDR2 YFSETQ. This CDR3 is built from 14 residues. The CDR3, as DNA: TGCGCCAGCAGCTGGGCTCCAGGGGAGGGCGGCTACACCTTC. Amino acid sequence: CASSWAPGEGGYTF.

This chain connects TRBV5-4 to TRBJ2-5; TRBD1 is a possible D gene (6 bases). The V gene's germline CDR1 is SGHNT and CDR2 YYREEE (reference sequence). This CDR3 is 13 amino acids long. Trimming cost V 3 bases and J 2 bases, with 8 bases left between them. The CDR3 DNA reads TGTGCCAGCAGCTCTGGACAGCAAGAGACCCAGTACTTC. The encoded protein is CASSSGQQETQYF.

This clone has a single count. The chain links TRBV14 to TRBJ1-2; the D gene is possibly TRBD1 (5 bases). Trimming removed 4 bases from V and 0 bases from J, with 15 bases in between. The CDR3 loop spans 16 amino acids. Germline-derived CDR1 and CDR2 are SGHDN and FVKESK. The CDR3 protein is CASSPLGASPNYGYTF. CDR3 bases: TGTGCCAGCAGCCCCCTTGGGGCCAGCCCTAACTATGGCTACACCTTC. Together with reference TRBV14 and TRBJ1-2, the CDR3 gives the full variable domain: EAGVTQFPSHSVIEKGQTVTLRCDPISGHDNLYWYRRVMGKEIKFLLHFVKESKQDESGMPNNRFLAERTGGTYSTLKVQPAELEDSGVYFCASSPLGASPNYGYTFGSGTRLTVV.

The genes are TRBV10-3 and TRBJ2-7; D may be TRBD2 (6 bases). The CDR3 runs 13 residues. Germline V lookup: CDR1 ENHRY, CDR2 SYGVKD. V shed 4 bases and J shed 0 bases, with 7 bases lying between them. The CDR3 loop reads CAISGDSSYEQYF. CDR3 sequence (DNA): TGTGCCATCAGTGGGGACTCCTCCTACGAGCAGTACTTC.

The chain links TRBV9 to TRBJ1-1; TRBD1 matches at 8 bases. The germline CDR1 and CDR2 sequences are SGDLS and YYNGEE. The CDR3 runs to 15 residues. V lost 0 bases and J lost 5; bases outside the gene matches: 6. This chain's CDR3 is CASSVVTGAGTEAFF. Here the CDR3 DNA reads TGTGCCAGCAGCGTAGTGACAGGGGCGGGAACTGAAGCTTTCTTT.

CDR3 sequence reads: CAWSSDSPNYGYTF. CDR3 DNA sequence: TGTGCCTGGAGTTCCGACAGCCCTAACTATGGCTACACCTTC. This chain connects TRBV30 to TRBJ1-2, with D perhaps matching TRBD1 (5 bases). The CDR3 totals 14 residues. Germline loops: CDR1 GTSNPN, CDR2 SVGIG (reference sequence). V lost 2 bases and J 0 bases, leaving 10 bases between the germline ends. The whole variable domain, remainder taken from reference TRBV30 and TRBJ1-2, is SQTIHQWPATLVQPVGSPLSLECTVEGTSNPNLYWYRQAAGRGLQLLFYSVGIGQISSEVPQNLSASRPQDRQFILSSKKLLLSDSGFYLCAWSSDSPNYGYTFGSGTRLTVV.

The J gene is TRBJ1-4, the V gene TRBV12-5, with TRBD1 identical over 8 bases. Germline V gene data show CDR1 as LGHNT and CDR2 as FRNRAP. This CDR3 comprises 14 residues. Losses at the gene ends were 6 bases for V and 2 bases for J; bases not matched to a gene: 2. CDR3 in DNA: TGTGCTAGTGGCCGGACAGGGACTAATGAAAAACTGTTTTTT. Amino acid sequence: CASGRTGTNEKLFF.

This rearrangement joins TRBV4-3 to TRBJ1-6; D unresolved. In germline, CDR1 is LGHNA, CDR2 YSLEER. Trimming took off 0 bases at V and 8 bases at J, with 11 bases between the two ends. The CDR3 runs to 15 residues. Here the CDR3 reads CASSQDLRGDSPLHF. The CDR3 DNA reads as TGCGCCAGCAGCCAAGATCTGAGAGGCGATTCACCCCTCCACTTT.